The following is a TCR beta chain sequence with its context. The target antigen is unknown. This sample stems from a study of T cell responses to AZD1222 COVID-19 vaccine. TCRdb's copy holds only in-frame clones and misses some; the assay was immunoSEQ multiplex PCR. The table shows more than 150,000 clones, with approximately 91% occurring only once. Whole-study results and caveats: Most donors were white British and more were female, and clonal diversity was possibly underestimated.

This CDR3 region has 16 residues. Germline CDR1 SGHTS, CDR2 YDEGEE. J was trimmed by 7 bases and V by 4 bases; bases with no gene match: 16. Sequences were derived from peripheral blood, sampled on day 0 of AZD1222 vaccination. This chain joins TRBV5-8 and TRBJ2-5; TRBD2 agrees at 7 bases. The source of this sequence is an adult in good health. CDR3 sequence: CASSRGVGGPGGTQYF. In DNA form, the CDR3 reads TGTGCCAGCAGCCGCGGCGTGGGAGGGCCGGGAGGGACCCAGTACTTC.